The 14 T cell receptor beta chains below come from one sample, sequenced in a study of T-cell memory formation after mild COVID-19. TCRdb redid the calling of the 5' RACE reads with MiXCR, one entry per CDR3 protein. This table holds about 250,000 distinct CDR3 sequences, 15% found once. Sequencing used PBMCs or a T cell subset sorted from them (not recorded which). All receptors derive from an adult woman who had mild COVID-19 (a few samples of this study predate the infection). Cell type and time point are not known.

This clonotype was counted ten times or more. One junction end disagrees with the germline gene, perhaps due to a read error. V and J are TRBV4-3 and TRBJ2-7; 7 bases map to TRBD2. Germline V gives CDR1 LGHNA, CDR2 YSLEER. The length of the CDR3 is 13 residues. The CDR3 sequence: CASSTQAGREVDF. The CDR3, as DNA: TGCGCCAGCAGCACCCAGGCAGGGAGGGAAGTAGACTTC.

This clonotype showed up many times. The CDR3 bases are TGTGCCAGCAGCTCCCGCACAGATACGCAGTATTTT. Its protein product is CASSSRTDTQYF. V usage is TRBV7-6 and J usage is TRBJ2-3; D uncertain. The CDR3 loop spans 12 amino acids. V was shortened by 4 bases and J by 1 base, with 3 bases between the two germline ends. In germline, CDR1 is SGHVS, CDR2 FNYEAQ.

This clonotype has a handful of counts. The V and J genes are TRBV29-1 and TRBJ2-3; D may be TRBD1 (5 bases). The germline CDR1 and CDR2 sequences are SQVTM and ANQGSEA. V was shortened by 6 bases and J by 3 bases, with 16 bases between the two germline ends. This CDR3 has 14 amino acids. The CDR3 DNA sequence: TGCAGCGTCGGACGGCAGGGTAATACAGATACGCAGTATTTT. This encodes CSVGRQGNTDTQYF.

The chain recombines TRBV6-2 or TRBV6-3 with TRBJ2-4; 8 bases align to TRBD2. The CDR3 totals 16 residues. Per germline, CDR1 MNHEY and CDR2 SVGEGT. J gave up 2 bases and V 6 bases, and 9 bases lay outside the gene matches. The CDR3 is CASRDRTSLSKNIQYF. In DNA form, the CDR3 reads TGTGCCAGCAGAGACCGGACTAGCCTCTCCAAAAACATTCAGTACTTC.

This clonotype was observed many times. The gene calls are TRBV7-2 and TRBJ2-7; 7 bases are shared with TRBD2. Trimming removed 5 bases from V and 0 bases from J; junction bases left unmatched: 19. The CDR3 is 19 amino acids. The germline V gene encodes CDR1 SGHTA and CDR2 FQGNSA. The CDR3 DNA reads as TGTGCCAGCAGCCTATTAGGAATTGAGCTAGCGGTTAGCTCCTACGAGCAGTACTTC. Protein product: CASSLLGIELAVSSYEQYF.

The chain has TRBV20-1 and TRBJ2-1; D uncertain. Trimming stripped 2 bases from V and 5 bases from J, with 7 bases between. This CDR3 comprises 12 residues. The germline V gene has CDR1 DFQATT and CDR2 SNEGSKA (reference sequence). CDR3 coding DNA: TGCAGTGCTAGAATGTGGCACAATGAGCAGTTCTTC. Protein: CSARMWHNEQFF.

The chain uses TRBV7-2 and TRBJ2-3; D ambiguous. There are 13 residues in the CDR3. The ends were cut back, 5 bases at V and 5 bases at J, with 11 bases in the middle. Germline V gives CDR1 SGHTA, CDR2 FQGNSA. This CDR3 reads CASSPSRRDTQYF. The CDR3 nucleotides read TGTGCCAGCAGCCCCAGCCGCAGAGATACGCAGTATTTT.

This chain uses TRBV7-8 with TRBJ1-2; 9 bases align to TRBD1. V lost 1 base and J lost 7; bases outside the gene matches: 4. This CDR3 comprises 14 residues. Germline V lookup: CDR1 SGHVS, CDR2 FQNEAQ. The CDR3 DNA reads TGTGCCAGCAGCTTAGACCCGACAGGGGGTGGCTACACCTTC. Translated, it gives CASSLDPTGGGYTF.

This clonotype was observed a handful of times. The gene calls are TRBV30 and TRBJ2-7; no firm D call. V was cut by 4 bases and J by 4 bases, with 17 bases left in between. The CDR3 is 14 amino acids. The germline V gene encodes CDR1 GTSNPN and CDR2 SVGIG (reference sequence). DNA for the CDR3: TGTGCCTGGAAAAGATCGCGCCCACCATACGAGCAGTACTTC. This sequence encodes CAWKRSRPPYEQYF. Full variable domain (outside the CDR3, taken from reference TRBV30 and TRBJ2-7): SQTIHQWPATLVQPVGSPLSLECTVEGTSNPNLYWYRQAAGRGLQLLFYSVGIGQISSEVPQNLSASRPQDRQFILSSKKLLLSDSGFYLCAWKRSRPPYEQYFGPGTRLTVT.

This rearrangement joins TRBV5-1 to TRBJ2-5; 7 bases line up with TRBD1. Trimming took 1 base from V and 9 from J; bases not matched to a gene: 9. This CDR3 region has 14 residues. Germline CDR1 reads SGHRS; CDR2 reads YFSETQ. The CDR3 reads CASSLTGQDDSQYF. CDR3 sequence (DNA): TGCGCCAGCAGCTTGACAGGACAGGATGACTCCCAGTACTTC.

The chain employs TRBV11-3 and TRBJ2-1; either TRBD1 or TRBD2 may supply D (5 bases each). The CDR3 consists of 16 residues. V lost 5 bases to trimming and J lost 3 bases, with 17 bases between them. Germline CDR1 is SGHNT and CDR2 is YENEEA. The CDR3 DNA is TGTGCCAGCAGCCCAGCAGGGACCTTAATCTACAATGAGCAGTTCTTC. The encoded protein is CASSPAGTLIYNEQFF.

This clonotype was recorded a few times. The J gene is TRBJ2-2, the V gene TRBV28; D is uncertain. The CDR3 covers 14 residues. The V and J ends lost 3 bases and 1 base respectively, with 6 bases between them. Germline values: CDR1 MDHEN, CDR2 SYDVKM. The CDR3 loop is CASSLSWNTGELFF. The DNA of the CDR3 is TGTGCCAGCAGTTTGTCTTGGAACACCGGGGAGCTGTTTTTT.

This clonotype has only a few counts. This chain connects TRBV29-1 to TRBJ1-2; 8 nucleotides agree with TRBD1. Germline CDR1 is SQVTM and CDR2 is ANQGSEA. This CDR3 has 14 amino acids. J lost 8 bases, V lost 2 bases, and 10 bases had no gene match. CDR3 coding DNA: TGCAGCGTTGAACGCCGGGACAGGATGGAGGGCTACACCTTC. Translation: CSVERRDRMEGYTF.

This clonotype was counted ten times or more. The chain combines TRBV7-9 with TRBJ2-1; 13 positions agree with TRBD2. There are 15 residues in the CDR3. Trimming cost V 5 bases and J 7 bases; bases outside gene matches: 5. CDR1 SEHNR and CDR2 FQNEAQ come from the germline V gene (reference sequence). CDR3 sequence reads: CASSRRTSGSNEQFF. CDR3 in DNA: TGTGCCAGCAGCCGGAGGACTAGCGGGAGTAATGAGCAGTTCTTC.